This paragraph covers one T cell receptor beta chain sequence. These data belong to a study of blood T cell repertoires in COVID-19. Across the study: T cells, B-cell-depleted T cells, or PBMCs supplied cDNA or gDNA.

The CDR3 spans 13 residues. V lost 6 bases to trimming and J lost 1 base, with 9 bases between them. Per germline, CDR1 MNHEY and CDR2 SVGAGI. As handled by the study authors: Nucleated cell counts were estimated from reference gene primer amplification. Assay used: immunoSEQ multiplex PCR; TCRdb lists only in-frame clones, some missing. The V and J calls and clone size are taken from that table; D and trimming were inferred from the DNA. The sample includes about 360,000 clones, around 86% of them seen just once. This clonotype originated in a human donor in a cohort sampled during active COVID-19. The chain uses TRBV6-5 and TRBJ1-2; D gene uncertain. What was sequenced was peripheral blood. In DNA, the CDR3 is TGTGCCAGCAGGGACTCGGGTAACTATGGCTACACCTTC. It is translated as CASRDSGNYGYTF.